This T cell receptor beta chain comes out of a study of early T cells in non-severe SARS-CoV-2 infection. Study summary: Sequencing input comprised bulk RNA from unsorted whole blood; chain pairing was not available.

This clonotype came up a few times. Antigen specificity is unknown. The germline gene is not matched at one end of the junction; a read error may be the cause. In the library, individual cDNA molecules carried attached unique molecular identifiers. TCRdb called the 5' RACE reads again in MiXCR, with one record for every CDR3 protein. The sample holds 56,000 or so distinct CDR3 sequences, about 10% seen once. Germline-derived CDR1 and CDR2 are ENHRY and SYGVKD. CDR3 length equals 14 residues. Study-wide results and limits: VDJdb matches were skewed toward anti-spike CD8 T cell responses.

The receptor was isolated from an adult who was a healthcare worker with PCR-confirmed SARS-CoV-2 infection or an uninfected control (not recorded which). Sequencing used whole blood. The chain uses TRBV10-3 and TRBJ2-3, with 8 bases matching TRBD1. The CDR3 loop is CAISESAGTGTQYF. CDR3 DNA: TGTGCCATCAGTGAGTCGGCGGGGACAGGTACGCAGTATTTT.